The clone carrying this T cell receptor (beta chain) was recorded once. V lost 0 bases and J 5 bases, leaving 8 bases between the germline ends. Germline V gene sequence: CDR1 LGHNA, CDR2 YNFKEQ. The CDR3 spans 13 residues. The data were produced by immunoSEQ multiplex PCR, yet TCRdb's version contains in-frame clones alone and is incomplete. The repertoire includes around 500,000 clones, roughly 90% of them detected once, and about 2% sits in the top ten. The data stem from a study of blood T cell repertoires in COVID-19. The origin of this receptor is a woman aged 40 to 49 who had recovered from COVID-19. The sample comprised PBMCs or T cells enriched from blood (not recorded which). The chain uses TRBV4-2 and TRBJ2-7; D is ambiguous. The CDR3 sequence is CASSQEWSDEQYF. In nucleotides, the CDR3 is TGTGCCAGCAGCCAAGAATGGTCAGACGAGCAGTACTTC.